This T cell receptor (beta chain) emerged from a study of blood T cell repertoires in COVID-19 (TCRdb year 2020). For the study in its entirety: Samples from collaborators originated in the United States, Italy and Spain and spanned both the acute and convalescent phases of COVID-19. The prospective study material was composed of cDNA or gDNA derived from T cells, B-cell-depleted T cells, or PBMCs. The dataset comprised deeply sampled blood TCRbeta repertoires from subjects exposed to, actively infected with, or recovered from COVID-19. The repertoires were released in a freely available public database meant as a resource for research on the immune response to SARS-CoV-2. The samples were drawn from two sources: the first 160 participants of the ongoing ImmuneRACE study, and 950 to 1,500 subjects contributed by 6 global collaborators. The sample metadata nearly always contained a de-identified subject ID, COVID-19 status, age in years and sex. Where available, HLA class I and class II types were obtained from metadata supplied by the sample provider rather than from assay-based typing. The paper's findings and limits, for the study overall: The amount of clinical and demographic metadata varied by source and participant and was provided uncurated.

The CDR3 spans 14 residues, from the cysteine through the phenylalanine. The entry retains the CDR3 DNA only, 42 bases that are in frame from base 1. CDR1 and CDR2 were assigned from the germline V gene as MDHEN and SYDVKM. Cut back by 8 bases and 5 bases, the V and J ends lie 16 bases apart. The immunoSEQ Assay, a bias-controlled multiplex PCR, was used to amplify TCRbeta CDR3 regions from genomic DNA. The original methods were these. The number of nucleated cells in each sample was estimated from the amplification of reference gene primers within the assay. To quantify the absolute abundance of each unique TCRbeta CDR3 rearrangement, sequence reads were collapsed and filtered. For each sample, productive Simpson clonality was calculated by taking the square root of Simpson's diversity index across productive rearrangements. TCRdb retrieved this table from immuneACCESS and kept in-frame rearrangements only. Not all clones are present; in checked studies, unresolved V genes account for under half, and no reason is known for the remainder. D and trimming were read from the DNA, whereas the V and J calls and clone size are those reported in that table. For this sample there are about 210,000 clones; about 76% appear just once. The ten largest clones take up around 10% of the sample.

Concerning this clone itself: No antigen is known for it. No base quality information exists; no much larger clone differs at one position.

Enrolling through a virtual design, the prospective study's participants ranged in age from roughly 18 to 89 years and lived across roughly 23 United States geographic areas. To assign participants to cohorts, the prospective study relied on clinical history that participants themselves reported in a screening survey and a study questionnaire. Mobile phlebotomists in the prospective study collected whole blood, serum and a nasopharyngeal or oropharyngeal swab from every participant. Participants in the prospective study had the option to provide additional blood draws and questionnaires over a 2-month period. Blood samples from the prospective study were shipped frozen or at room temperature prior to DNA extraction.

The TCR originated in a woman aged 45-60 years with acute COVID-19. The rearrangement combines TRBV28 with TRBJ1-3, with TRBD1 as a weak D call on 6 bases. Sequencing used PBMCs or T cells enriched from blood (not recorded which). This receptor carries the CDR3 CASDSRTGRNTIYF. The bases are TGTGCCAGCGACTCTCGTACAGGGAGAAACACCATATATTTT.